This T cell receptor beta chain was recorded in a study of blood T cell repertoires in COVID-19. Study-level background: The United States, Italy and Spain supplied acute and convalescent COVID-19 samples. From T cells, B-cell-depleted T cells, or PBMCs came the material, which was cDNA or gDNA.

Trimming pared 8 bases from V and 8 bases from J, leaving 15 bases between. This CDR3 is 11 amino acids long. The germline V gene encodes CDR1 SQVTM and CDR2 ANQGSEA. Original data processing: Nucleated cell counts were estimated from reference gene primer amplification. The method was immunoSEQ multiplex PCR; TCRdb's version includes in-frame clones alone and lacks a portion of them. That table supplies the V and J calls and clone size; D and trimming were determined from the DNA. The table records 120,000 to 150,000 clones, 85% of them present only once. Sequenced sample: peripheral blood. The sequence was obtained from a human donor with acute or convalescent COVID-19. The donor label of this sample is uncertain. J is TRBJ1-2 and V is TRBV29-1; possible D gene TRBD1, 5 bases. In DNA, the CDR3 is TGCAGCATAACACCAAAGGGGGGCTACACCTTC. Translated: CSITPKGGYTF.